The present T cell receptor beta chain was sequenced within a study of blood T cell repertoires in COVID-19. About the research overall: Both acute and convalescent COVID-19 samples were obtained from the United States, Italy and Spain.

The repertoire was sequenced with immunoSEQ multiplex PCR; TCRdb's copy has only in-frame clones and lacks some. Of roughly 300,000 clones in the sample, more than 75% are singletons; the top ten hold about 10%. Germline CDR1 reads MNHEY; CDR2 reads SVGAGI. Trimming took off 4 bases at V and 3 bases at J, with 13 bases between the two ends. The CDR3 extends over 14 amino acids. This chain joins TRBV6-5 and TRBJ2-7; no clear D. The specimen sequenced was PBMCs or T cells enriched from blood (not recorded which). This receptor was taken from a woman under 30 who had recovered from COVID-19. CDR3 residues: CASSSPQAVYEQYF. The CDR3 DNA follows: TGTGCCAGCAGTTCCCCTCAGGCCGTCTACGAGCAGTACTTC.